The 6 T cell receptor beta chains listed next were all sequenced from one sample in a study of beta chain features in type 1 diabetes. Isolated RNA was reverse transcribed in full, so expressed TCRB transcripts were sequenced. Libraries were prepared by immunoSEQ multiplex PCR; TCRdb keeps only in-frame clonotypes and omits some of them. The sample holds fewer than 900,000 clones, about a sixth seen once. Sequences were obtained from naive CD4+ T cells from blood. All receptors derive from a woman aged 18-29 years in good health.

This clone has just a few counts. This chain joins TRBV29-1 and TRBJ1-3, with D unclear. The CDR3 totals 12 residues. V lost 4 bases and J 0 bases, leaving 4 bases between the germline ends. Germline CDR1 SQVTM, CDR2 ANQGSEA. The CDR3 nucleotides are TGCAGCGTTGCTCCCTCTGGAAACACCATATATTTT. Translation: CSVAPSGNTIYF.

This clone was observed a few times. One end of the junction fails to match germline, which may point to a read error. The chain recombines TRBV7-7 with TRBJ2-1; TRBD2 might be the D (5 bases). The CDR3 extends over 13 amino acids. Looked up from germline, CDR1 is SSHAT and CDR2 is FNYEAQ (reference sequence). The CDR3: CASSLARGNEQFF. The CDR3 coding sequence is TGTGCTAGCAGCTTAGCGCGCGGGAATGAGCAGTTCTTC.

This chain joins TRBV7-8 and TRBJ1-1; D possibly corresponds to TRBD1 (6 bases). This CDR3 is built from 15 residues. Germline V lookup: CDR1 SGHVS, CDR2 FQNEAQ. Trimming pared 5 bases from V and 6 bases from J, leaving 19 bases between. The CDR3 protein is CASSTTWTEVSEAFF. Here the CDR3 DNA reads TGTGCCAGCAGCACCACCTGGACAGAGGTCTCTGAAGCTTTCTTT. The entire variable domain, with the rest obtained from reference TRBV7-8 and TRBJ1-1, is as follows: GAGVSQSPRYKVAKRGQDVALRCDPISGHVSLFWYQQALGQGPEFLTYFQNEAQLDKSGLPSDRFFAERPEGSVSTLKIQRTQQEDSAVYLCASSTTWTEVSEAFFGQGTRLTVV.

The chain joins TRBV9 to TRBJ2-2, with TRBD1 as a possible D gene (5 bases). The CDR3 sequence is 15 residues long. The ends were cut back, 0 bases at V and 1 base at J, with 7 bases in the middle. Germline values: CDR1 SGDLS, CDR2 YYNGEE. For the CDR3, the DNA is TGTGCCAGCAGCGTAGCTACAGGGAACACCGGGGAGCTGTTTTTT. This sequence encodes CASSVATGNTGELFF.

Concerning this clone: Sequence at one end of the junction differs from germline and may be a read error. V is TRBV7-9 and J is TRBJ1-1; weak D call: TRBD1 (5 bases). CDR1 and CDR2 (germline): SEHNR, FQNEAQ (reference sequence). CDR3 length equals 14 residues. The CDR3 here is CASSTQQENPEAFF. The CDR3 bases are TGTGCCAGCAGCACCCAACAGGAGAACCCTGAAGCTTTCTTT. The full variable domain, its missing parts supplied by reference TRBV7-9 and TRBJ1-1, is DTGVSQNPRHKITKRGQNVTFRCDPISEHNRLYWYRQTLGQGPEFLTYFQNEAQLEKSRLLSDRFSAERPKGSFSTLEIQRTEQGDSAMYLCASSTQQENPEAFFGQGTRLTVV.

This CDR3 reads CASSLGSGSVYEQYF. The CDR3 region has the DNA TGTGCCAGCAGCTTGGGTAGCGGGAGTGTCTACGAGCAGTACTTC. The genes are TRBV7-3 and TRBJ2-7; TRBD2 matches 9 bases. The CDR3 has 15 residues. Germline V lookup: CDR1 SGHTA, CDR2 FQGTGA. The J segment lost 3 bases and the V segment lost 3 bases, leaving 6 bases of the junction unmatched.